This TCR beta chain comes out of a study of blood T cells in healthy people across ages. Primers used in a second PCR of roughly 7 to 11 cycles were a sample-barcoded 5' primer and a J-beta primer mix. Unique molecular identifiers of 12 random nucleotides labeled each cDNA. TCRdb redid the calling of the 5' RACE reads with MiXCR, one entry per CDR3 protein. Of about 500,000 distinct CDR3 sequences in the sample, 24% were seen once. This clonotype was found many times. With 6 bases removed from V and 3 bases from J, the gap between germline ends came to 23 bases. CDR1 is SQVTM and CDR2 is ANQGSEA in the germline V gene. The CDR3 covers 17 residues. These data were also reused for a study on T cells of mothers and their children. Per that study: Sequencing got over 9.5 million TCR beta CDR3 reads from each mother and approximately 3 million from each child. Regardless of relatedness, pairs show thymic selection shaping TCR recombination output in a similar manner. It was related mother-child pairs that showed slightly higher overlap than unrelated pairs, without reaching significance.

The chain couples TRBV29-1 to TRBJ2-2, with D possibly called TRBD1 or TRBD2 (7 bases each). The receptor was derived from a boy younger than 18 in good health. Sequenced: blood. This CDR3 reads CSVRGGQIPRDTGELFF. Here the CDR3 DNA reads TGCAGCGTCAGGGGGGGGCAGATCCCCAGGGACACCGGGGAGCTGTTTTTT.